Presented here are 22 T cell receptor beta chains from one specimen sequenced in a study of blood T cell repertoires in COVID-19. Sequencing was performed with immunoSEQ multiplex PCR; in TCRdb, only in-frame clones are kept and a portion is missing. This sample yields roughly 190,000 clones, of which around three quarters are seen a single time; less than 20% belongs to the top ten. The sample consisted of PBMCs or T cells enriched from blood (not recorded which). The receptors originated from a woman in her 50s with acute COVID-19.

The rearrangement joins TRBV18 to TRBJ2-5, with D perhaps TRBD1 (6 bases). The germline CDR1 and CDR2 sequences are KGHSH and LQKENI. The ends were cut back, 9 bases at V and 0 bases at J, with 17 bases in the middle. The CDR3 runs to 15 residues. The CDR3 nucleotides read TGTGCCAGTCAGGGGCAGGGCCAGTACCAAGAGACCCAGTACTTC. It encodes CASQGQGQYQETQYF.

The CDR3 protein is CASSLEAGASTDTQYF. CDR3 nucleotide sequence: TGTGCCAGCAGTTTGGAGGCGGGGGCTAGCACAGATACGCAGTATTTT. The chain joins TRBV3-1 (or the pseudogene TRBV3-2) to TRBJ2-3; D is possibly TRBD2 (7 bases). Trimming removed 6 bases from V and 0 bases from J, with 16 bases in between. The CDR3 has 16 residues. Germline V gene data show CDR1 as LGHDT and CDR2 as YNNKEL (reference sequence).

The J gene is TRBJ1-5, the V gene TRBV5-1, with D possibly matching TRBD1 (5 bases). V was pared by 3 bases and J by 3 bases, with 13 bases between. The CDR3 length is 15 residues. Germline CDR1 SGHRS, CDR2 YFSETQ. CDR3 sequence: CASSSTGSLNQPQHF. In nucleotides, the CDR3 is TGCGCCAGCAGCTCTACAGGTTCCCTCAATCAGCCCCAGCATTTT.

The V gene is TRBV28, the J gene TRBJ1-2, with 9 bases identical to TRBD1. The CDR3 loop spans 15 amino acids. Germline V lookup: CDR1 MDHEN, CDR2 SYDVKM. J gave up 8 bases and V 4 bases, and 11 bases lay outside the gene matches. In DNA, the CDR3 is TGTGCCAGCAGTTCTCTCTCCGGGACAGGGCCCGGCTACACCTTC. It is translated as CASSSLSGTGPGYTF.

The chain has TRBV7-2 and TRBJ1-5; 7 nucleotides align to TRBD1. The CDR3 is 16 residues long. Trimming cost V 2 bases and J 6 bases; bases outside gene matches: 10. The germline gives CDR1 SGHTA, CDR2 FQGNSA. The CDR3 region is CASSLRGQGQGQPQHF. CDR3 in DNA: TGTGCCAGCAGCTTAAGGGGGCAGGGCCAGGGTCAGCCCCAGCATTTT. Full variable domain (missing parts from reference TRBV7-2 and TRBJ1-5): GAGVSQSPSNKVTEKGKDVELRCDPISGHTALYWYRQSLGQGLEFLIYFQGNSAPDKSGLPSDRFSAERTGGSVSTLTIQRTQQEDSAVYLCASSLRGQGQGQPQHFGDGTRLSIL.

This rearrangement joins TRBV2 to TRBJ2-2, with D perhaps matching TRBD1 (5 bases). This CDR3 is built from 14 residues. The germline CDR1 and CDR2 sequences are SNHLY and FYNNEI. Trimming pared 7 bases from V and 7 bases from J, leaving 16 bases between. The CDR3 DNA reads as TGTGCCAGCACCCTTTACCGTACAGGCGGGGAGCTGTTTTTT. Translated, it gives CASTLYRTGGELFF.

The rearrangement joins TRBV25-1 to TRBJ1-6; perhaps TRBD1 as D (6 bases). Germline values: CDR1 MGHDK, CDR2 SYGVNS. Trimming removed 3 bases from V and 4 bases from J, with 10 bases in between. The CDR3 sequence is 15 residues long. The CDR3 DNA sequence: TGTGCCAGCAGTGACGCAGGGGCTTATAATTCACCCCTCCACTTT. Amino acids: CASSDAGAYNSPLHF.

This sequence joins TRBV5-5 and TRBJ2-2, with TRBD2 identical over 10 bases. The CDR3 runs to 18 residues. Germline trimming cut 4 bases from V and 5 bases from J; bases unmatched to any gene: 14. Per germline, CDR1 SGHKS and CDR2 YYEKEE (reference sequence). In nucleotides, the CDR3 is TGTGCCAGCAGCCATCTACAGGGGCTAGCGGGGGTTACCGGGGAGCTGTTTTTT. It translates to CASSHLQGLAGVTGELFF.

DNA for the CDR3: TGTGCCAGCAGCTGGGGCTCGGGGGGCAAGCCCCTCCACTTT. It encodes CASSWGSGGKPLHF. This rearrangement joins TRBV7-2 to TRBJ1-6; D is possibly TRBD1 (6 bases). The CDR3 is 14 amino acids. V lost 4 bases and J lost 13, with 17 bases in between. Germline V lookup: CDR1 SGHTA, CDR2 FQGNSA.

This clone came up a few times. The sample has other DNA sequences that encode this CDR3 too. CDR3 residues: CASSADSYGYTF. Here the CDR3 DNA reads TGTGCCAGCAGCGCGGACAGCTATGGCTACACCTTC. This chain links TRBV11-2 with TRBJ1-2, with D perhaps matching TRBD1 (6 bases). CDR1 is SGHAT, CDR2 FQNNGV, per germline. This CDR3 comprises 12 residues. V gave up 5 bases and J gave up 4 bases, with 8 bases separating them.

This clone appeared a few times. The chain joins TRBV7-3 to TRBJ1-5; D may be TRBD1 (5 bases). Germline loops: CDR1 SGHTA, CDR2 FQGTGA. The CDR3 covers 15 residues. V was cut by 0 bases and J by 3 bases, with 9 bases left in between. The CDR3 nucleotides read TGTGCCAGCAGCTTAACGGGAGGGGTCAATCAGCCCCAGCATTTT. This translates into CASSLTGGVNQPQHF.

The rearrangement joins TRBV24-1 to TRBJ2-5, with TRBD2 identical over 8 bases. The CDR3 has 15 amino acids. Germline assignment: CDR1 KGHDR and CDR2 SFDVKD. The V gene end was trimmed by 2 bases and the J gene end by 3 bases; junction bases not matched to a gene: 4. The CDR3 is CATSDYGSGEETQYF. As DNA, the CDR3 is TGTGCCACCAGTGATTATGGTAGCGGGGAAGAGACCCAGTACTTC.

This clone occurred a few times. The chain has TRBV16 and TRBJ1-1, with D perhaps matching TRBD1 (6 bases). Germline V gene sequence: CDR1 KGHSY, CDR2 FQNENV. This CDR3 has 18 amino acids. Trimming stripped 4 bases from V and 1 base from J, with 22 bases between. The CDR3 region is CASSLSPGAGQKNTEAFF. For the CDR3, the DNA is TGTGCCAGCAGCCTATCTCCGGGCGCAGGACAGAAGAACACTGAAGCTTTCTTT.

V usage is TRBV28 and J usage is TRBJ2-2; a possible D gene is TRBD1 (5 bases). From germline, CDR1 is MDHEN and CDR2 SYDVKM. V shed 10 bases and J shed 6 bases, with 21 bases lying between them. CDR3 size: 15 residues. The CDR3, as DNA: TGTGCCACCACCCGACACGGACAAGGTTCCGGGGAGCTGTTTTTT. It yields the protein CATTRHGQGSGELFF.

A note on this clone: The DNA is omitted, as the CDR3 cannot be located on it reliably, and the CDR3 follows TCRdb's listing. The chain employs TRBV9 and TRBJ1-1. Germline CDR1 and CDR2: SGDLS and YYNGEE. Inclusive of both ends, the CDR3 amounts to 15 amino acids. CDR3 region: CASSPIFGEGSEAFF.

This clone was counted between two and nine times. The rearrangement joins TRBV24-1 to TRBJ2-4; TRBD1 matches 7 bases. Trimming cost V 5 bases and J 8 bases; bases outside gene matches: 8. The CDR3 consists of 14 residues. Germline V CDR1 and CDR2: KGHDR, SFDVKD. CDR3 sequence reads: CATSVSGQGDIQYF. The CDR3 coding sequence is TGTGCCACCAGTGTTTCAGGGCAGGGGGACATTCAGTACTTC.

The chain couples TRBV4-1 to TRBJ1-4; D gene ambiguous. CDR1 is MGHRA and CDR2 is YSYEKL in the germline V gene. V was shortened by 0 bases and J by 10 bases, with 18 bases between the two germline ends. The CDR3 length is 16 residues. DNA for the CDR3: TGCGCCAGCAGCCAAGATTTGACCTCGGTCGGACTAAAACTGTTTTTT. Its translation: CASSQDLTSVGLKLFF.

V gene TRBV28 combines with J gene TRBJ1-5, with 9 bases matching TRBD1. V shed 8 bases, J shed 3 bases, and the junction held 8 bases outside the gene matches. Germline V CDR1 and CDR2: MDHEN, SYDVKM. This CDR3 contains 15 residues. CDR3 protein: CASDNTGGLNQPQHF. The CDR3 coding sequence is TGTGCCAGCGATAACACAGGGGGCCTCAATCAGCCCCAGCATTTT.

This chain connects TRBV16 to TRBJ1-2; tentatively, D is TRBD1 (6 bases). This CDR3 contains 15 residues. Germline V gene lookup returns CDR1 KGHSY and CDR2 FQNENV. Trimming cost V 2 bases and J 4 bases, with 14 bases left between them. CDR3 nucleotides: TGTGCCAGCAGCCAACGGACAGCCGGCCTCTATGGCTACACCTTC. Protein product: CASSQRTAGLYGYTF.

The gene calls are TRBV19 and TRBJ1-2; TRBD1 agrees at 7 bases. The junction had 9 bases not matched to a gene; V was cut back by 8 bases and J by 3 bases. This CDR3 is 14 amino acids long. The germline CDR1 and CDR2 sequences are LNHDA and SQIVND (reference sequence). The CDR3 DNA is TGTGCCAGTTACACTCCGGGACAGCACTATGGCTACACCTTC. Translated: CASYTPGQHYGYTF.

This chain joins TRBV7-2 and TRBJ2-1, with 11 nucleotides matching TRBD2. Germline loops: CDR1 SGHTA, CDR2 FQGNSA. The CDR3 spans 14 residues. V was pared by 3 bases and J by 8 bases, with 3 bases of the junction left unmatched. Written as DNA, the CDR3 is TGTGCCAGCAGCTTGACTAGCGGGGTATATGAGCAGTTCTTC. This sequence encodes CASSLTSGVYEQFF.

CDR3 in amino acids: CASSLFIPDTQYF. The CDR3 bases are TGCGCCAGCAGCTTGTTTATCCCAGATACGCAGTATTTT. The J gene is TRBJ2-3, the V gene TRBV5-1; D gene unclear. Germline-derived CDR1 and CDR2 are SGHRS and YFSETQ. The CDR3 is 13 residues long. The V end was cut by 1 base, the J end by 4 bases, with 7 bases between.